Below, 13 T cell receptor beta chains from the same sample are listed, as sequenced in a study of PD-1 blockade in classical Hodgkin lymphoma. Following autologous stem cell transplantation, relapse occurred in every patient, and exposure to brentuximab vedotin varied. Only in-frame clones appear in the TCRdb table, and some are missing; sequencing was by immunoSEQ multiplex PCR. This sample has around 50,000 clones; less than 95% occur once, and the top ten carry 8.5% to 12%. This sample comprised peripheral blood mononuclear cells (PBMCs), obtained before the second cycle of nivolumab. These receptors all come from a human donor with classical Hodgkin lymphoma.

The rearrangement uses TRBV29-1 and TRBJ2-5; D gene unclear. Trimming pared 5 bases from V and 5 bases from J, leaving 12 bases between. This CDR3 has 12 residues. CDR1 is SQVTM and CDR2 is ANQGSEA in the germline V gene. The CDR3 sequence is CSVPGLEETQYF. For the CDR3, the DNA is TGCAGCGTTCCGGGCCTGGAGGAGACCCAGTACTTC.

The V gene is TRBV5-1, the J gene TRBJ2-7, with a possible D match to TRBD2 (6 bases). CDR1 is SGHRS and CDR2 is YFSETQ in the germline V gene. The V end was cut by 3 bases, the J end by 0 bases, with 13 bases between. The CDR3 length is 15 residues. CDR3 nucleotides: TGCGCCAGCAGCTGGGCCGGGACTGACTCCTACGAGCAGTACTTC. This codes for CASSWAGTDSYEQYF.

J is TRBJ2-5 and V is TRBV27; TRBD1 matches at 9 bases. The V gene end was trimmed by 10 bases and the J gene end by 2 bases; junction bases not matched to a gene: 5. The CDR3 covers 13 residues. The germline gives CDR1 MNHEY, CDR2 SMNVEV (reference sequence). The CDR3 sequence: CATTGTGQETQYF. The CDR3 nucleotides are TGTGCCACCACCGGGACAGGGCAAGAGACCCAGTACTTC.

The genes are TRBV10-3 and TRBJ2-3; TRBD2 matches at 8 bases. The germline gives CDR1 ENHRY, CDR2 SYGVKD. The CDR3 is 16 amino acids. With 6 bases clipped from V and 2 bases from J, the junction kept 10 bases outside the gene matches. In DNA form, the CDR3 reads TGTGCCATCAGCTGGACTAGCAGAAACCTCACAGATACGCAGTATTTT. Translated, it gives CAISWTSRNLTDTQYF.

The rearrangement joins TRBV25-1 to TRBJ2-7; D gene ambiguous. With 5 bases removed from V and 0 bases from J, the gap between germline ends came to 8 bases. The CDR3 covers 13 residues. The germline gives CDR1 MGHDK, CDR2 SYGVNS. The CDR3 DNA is TGTGCCAGCAGTCCCGGGTCCTCCTACGAGCAGTACTTC. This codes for CASSPGSSYEQYF.

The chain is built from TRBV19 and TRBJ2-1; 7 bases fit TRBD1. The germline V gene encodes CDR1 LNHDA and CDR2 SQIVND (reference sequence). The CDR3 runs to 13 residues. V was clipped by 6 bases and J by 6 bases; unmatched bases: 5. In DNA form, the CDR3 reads TGTGCCAGTAGCGGGTCAGGGGGCAATGAGCAGTTCTTC. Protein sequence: CASSGSGGNEQFF.

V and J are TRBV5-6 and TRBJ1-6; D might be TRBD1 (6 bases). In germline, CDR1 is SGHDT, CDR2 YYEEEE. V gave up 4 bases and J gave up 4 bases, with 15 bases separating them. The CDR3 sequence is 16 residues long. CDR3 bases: TGTGCCAGCAGCCTCGACAGGAATGTTTATAATTCACCCCTCCACTTT. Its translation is CASSLDRNVYNSPLHF.

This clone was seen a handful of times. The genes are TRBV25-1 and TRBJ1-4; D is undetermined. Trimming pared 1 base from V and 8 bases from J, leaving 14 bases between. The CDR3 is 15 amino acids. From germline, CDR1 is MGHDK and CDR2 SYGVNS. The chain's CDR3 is CASSESGAGKEKLFF. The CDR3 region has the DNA TGTGCCAGCAGTGAATCGGGAGCGGGGAAGGAAAAACTGTTTTTT.

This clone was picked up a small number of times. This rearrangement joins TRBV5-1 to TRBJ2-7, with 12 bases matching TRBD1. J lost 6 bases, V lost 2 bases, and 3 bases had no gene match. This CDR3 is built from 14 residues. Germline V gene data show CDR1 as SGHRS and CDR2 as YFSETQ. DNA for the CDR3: TGCGCCAGCAGCTTCGGGACAGGGGGCGGCGAGCAGTACTTC. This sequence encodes CASSFGTGGGEQYF.

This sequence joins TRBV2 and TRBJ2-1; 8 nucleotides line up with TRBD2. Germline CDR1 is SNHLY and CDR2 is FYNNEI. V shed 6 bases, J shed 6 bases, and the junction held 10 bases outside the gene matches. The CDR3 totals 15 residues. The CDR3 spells CASSGGTSSRNEQFF. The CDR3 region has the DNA TGTGCCAGCAGCGGGGGGACTAGTTCGCGCAATGAGCAGTTCTTC.

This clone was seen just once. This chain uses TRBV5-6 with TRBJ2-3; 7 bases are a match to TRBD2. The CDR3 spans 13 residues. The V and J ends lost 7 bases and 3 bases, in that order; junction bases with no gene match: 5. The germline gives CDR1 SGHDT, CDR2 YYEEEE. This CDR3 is CASAGVNTDTQYF. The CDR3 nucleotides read TGTGCCAGCGCGGGAGTAAATACAGATACGCAGTATTTT.

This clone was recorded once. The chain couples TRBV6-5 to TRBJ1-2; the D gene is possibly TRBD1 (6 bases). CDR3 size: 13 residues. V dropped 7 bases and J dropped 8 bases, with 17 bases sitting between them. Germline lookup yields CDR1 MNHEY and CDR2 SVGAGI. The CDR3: CASKKGGDRGYTF. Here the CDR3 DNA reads TGTGCCAGCAAAAAAGGGGGTGATAGGGGCTACACCTTC.

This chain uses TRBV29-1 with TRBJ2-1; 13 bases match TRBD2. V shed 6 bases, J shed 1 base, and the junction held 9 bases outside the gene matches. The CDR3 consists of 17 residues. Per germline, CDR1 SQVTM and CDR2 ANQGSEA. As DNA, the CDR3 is TGCAGCGTCTTTACTAGCGGGAGGGCCGATTCCTACAATGAGCAGTTCTTC. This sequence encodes CSVFTSGRADSYNEQFF.